The 21 T cell receptor beta chains listed next were all sequenced from one sample in a study of TIL therapy for anti-PD-1-resistant metastatic lung cancer. The libraries were made with immunoSEQ v3. Sequenced by immunoSEQ multiplex PCR; TCRdb stores in-frame clones only, minus some. The sample shows under 20,000 clones, about 80% of them seen only once. Time point defined: pre-treatment sample, taken before nivolumab and TIL therapy. Sequencing used blood, obtained at baseline. These receptors all stem from a person aged 25-85 years with non-small cell lung cancer.

V gene TRBV5-1 combines with J gene TRBJ2-1, with TRBD1 matching 9 bases. V trimming: 9 bases; J trimming: 9 bases; junction bases outside the gene matches: 16. Germline CDR1 reads SGHRS; CDR2 reads YFSETQ. The CDR3 has 15 residues. CDR3 in DNA: TGCGCCACCAGACCGGGACAGGGCCTCCTGGGTGAGCAGTTCTTC. Translated: CATRPGQGLLGEQFF.

The rearrangement joins TRBV28 to TRBJ2-5, with a tentative D call TRBD2 (5 bases). Trimming removed 2 bases at V and 5 bases at J, with 12 bases between. Germline lookup yields CDR1 MDHEN and CDR2 SYDVKM. CDR3 length: 14 residues. The CDR3 reads CASSLEGGPETQYF. The CDR3 DNA sequence: TGTGCCAGCAGTTTAGAGGGTGGCCCGGAGACCCAGTACTTC.

V and J are TRBV9 and TRBJ2-3; D is uncertain. V lost 0 bases, J lost 2 bases, and 4 bases lay in between. The CDR3 is 13 amino acids. Germline V gene sequence: CDR1 SGDLS, CDR2 YYNGEE. CDR3 sequence reads: CASSVDVTDTQYF. The CDR3 region has the DNA TGTGCCAGCAGCGTAGATGTCACAGATACGCAGTATTTT.

The chain couples TRBV7-9 to TRBJ2-5; TRBD2 matches at 8 bases. Germline values: CDR1 SEHNR, CDR2 FQNEAQ (reference sequence). The CDR3 spans 16 residues. Trimming removed 5 bases from V and 7 bases from J; junction bases left unmatched: 15. The CDR3 spells CASSRISGVGIRTQYF. In DNA, the CDR3 is TGTGCCAGCAGCCGGATTAGCGGGGTGGGGATTCGGACCCAGTACTTC.

The chain recombines TRBV6-5 with TRBJ2-1, with TRBD1 matching 9 bases. The CDR3 spans 15 residues. V was clipped by 1 base and J by 10 bases; unmatched bases: 8. The germline CDR1 and CDR2 sequences are MNHEY and SVGAGI. As DNA, the CDR3 is TGTGCCAGCAGTTACTGGGACAGGGACCAGGAGGAGCAGTTCTTC. The encoded protein is CASSYWDRDQEEQFF.

V usage is TRBV28 and J usage is TRBJ1-4; 10 bases line up with TRBD1. The CDR3 has 14 residues. V dropped 4 bases and J dropped 8; count of bases not matched to a gene: 4. Germline values: CDR1 MDHEN, CDR2 SYDVKM. The CDR3 reads CASSSTGGWEKLFF. CDR3 nucleotide sequence: TGTGCCAGCAGTTCGACAGGGGGCTGGGAAAAACTGTTTTTT.

The chain joins TRBV5-8 to TRBJ2-1, with D perhaps assigned TRBD1 or TRBD2 (6 bases each). Germline-derived CDR1 and CDR2 are SGHTS and YDEGEE. Trimming stripped 1 base from V and 6 bases from J, with 11 bases between. This CDR3 is 14 amino acids long. CDR3 DNA sequence: TGTGCCAGCAGCTTGATCGGGGGCCCCAATGAGCAGTTCTTC. This translates into CASSLIGGPNEQFF.

The V gene is TRBV6-5, the J gene TRBJ2-1; unclear D gene. The CDR3 is made up of 14 amino acids. Trimming cost V 2 bases and J 0 bases, with 5 bases left between them. Germline V gene sequence: CDR1 MNHEY, CDR2 SVGAGI. CDR3 coding DNA: TGTGCCAGCAGTTACGTGGTCTCCTACAATGAGCAGTTCTTC. It translates to CASSYVVSYNEQFF.

By sample fraction, this clone is medium-sized (0.01 to 0.1%). This chain uses TRBV27 with TRBJ1-4, with a tentative D call TRBD1 (5 bases). V was pared by 2 bases and J by 5 bases, with 12 bases between. Germline V lookup: CDR1 MNHEY, CDR2 SMNVEV (reference sequence). CDR3 length: 15 amino acids. This CDR3 reads CASSLGGLGNEKLFF. The CDR3 DNA is TGTGCCAGCAGTTTAGGGGGTTTAGGGAATGAAAAACTGTTTTTT.

The chain couples TRBV5-1 to TRBJ2-2; D is perhaps TRBD2 (6 bases). CDR1 is SGHRS and CDR2 is YFSETQ in the germline V gene. This CDR3 spans 15 amino acids. The ends were cut back, 0 bases at V and 3 bases at J, with 9 bases in the middle. The CDR3 nucleotides are TGCGCCAGCAGCTTGGCTAGCGTTCACACCGGGGAGCTGTTTTTT. It yields the protein CASSLASVHTGELFF.

A single count supports this clone. The chain has TRBV5-1 and TRBJ2-5; tentative D call: TRBD2 (7 bases). Germline CDR1 and CDR2: SGHRS and YFSETQ. The CDR3 spans 18 residues. Deletions cut 2 bases from V and 5 bases from J, with 25 bases between. For the CDR3, the DNA is TGCGCCAGCAGCTTTTCCGGGGGGCCTTCCACTATATCTGAGACCCAGTACTTC. It translates to CASSFSGGPSTISETQYF.

The V call is TRBV3-1 (or the pseudogene TRBV3-2), the J call TRBJ1-2; TRBD1 might be the D (5 bases). The V and J ends lost 2 bases and 4 bases respectively, with 11 bases between them. Per the germline V gene, CDR1 is LGHDT and CDR2 is YNNKEL (reference sequence). CDR3 size: 14 residues. CDR3 sequence reads: CASSQTDRAYGYTF. CDR3 coding DNA: TGTGCCAGCAGCCAAACCGACAGAGCCTATGGCTACACCTTC.

The rearrangement joins TRBV9 to TRBJ2-2; 7 nucleotides agree with TRBD1. Germline CDR1 and CDR2: SGDLS and YYNGEE. Trimming at V came to 3 bases and at J to 5 bases, leaving 10 bases not matched to a gene. There are 16 residues in the CDR3. As DNA, the CDR3 is TGTGCCAGCAGCGCTTCGACAGGGATCGGAACCGGGGAGCTGTTTTTT. This gives the protein CASSASTGIGTGELFF.

The chain joins TRBV7-9 to TRBJ1-1; no firm D call. This CDR3 is 12 amino acids long. The germline V gene encodes CDR1 SEHNR and CDR2 FQNEAQ (reference sequence). Trimming took 3 bases from V and 4 from J, leaving 6 bases between them. For the CDR3, the DNA is TGTGCCAGCAGCTTGGAGATCACTGAAGCTTTCTTT. Its protein product is CASSLEITEAFF. Using reference TRBV7-9 and TRBJ1-1 for the parts outside the CDR3, the full variable domain is DTGVSQNPRHKITKRGQNVTFRCDPISEHNRLYWYRQTLGQGPEFLTYFQNEAQLEKSRLLSDRFSAERPKGSFSTLEIQRTEQGDSAMYLCASSLEITEAFFGQGTRLTVV.

V is TRBV30 and J is TRBJ1-5; D is unclear. Germline CDR1 reads GTSNPN; CDR2 reads SVGIG (reference sequence). The CDR3 length is 13 residues. The germline V and J ends were trimmed by 1 base and 3 bases, with 7 bases remaining between them. The CDR3 loop is CAWSGTVNQPQHF. The DNA for the CDR3 is TGTGCCTGGAGTGGGACGGTCAATCAGCCCCAGCATTTT.

The chain carries TRBV30 and TRBJ1-2; 9 positions agree with TRBD1. The junction had 11 bases not matched to a gene; V was cut back by 3 bases and J by 6 bases. From germline, CDR1 is GTSNPN and CDR2 SVGIG (reference sequence). This CDR3 is 15 amino acids long. The CDR3 sequence is CAWRIWTGDLDGYTF. The CDR3 bases are TGTGCCTGGAGGATTTGGACAGGGGATTTAGATGGCTACACCTTC.

This chain uses TRBV4-2 with TRBJ2-1; D is perhaps TRBD2 (6 bases). The V end was cut by 0 bases, the J end by 4 bases, with 19 bases between. Germline V lookup: CDR1 LGHNA, CDR2 YNFKEQ. The CDR3 runs to 18 residues. The chain's CDR3 is CASSQDPAGGSGYNEQFF. For the CDR3, the DNA is TGTGCCAGCAGCCAAGATCCGGCCGGGGGTAGCGGATACAATGAGCAGTTCTTC.

The chain recombines TRBV5-1 with TRBJ2-7, with 10 positions matching TRBD1. The CDR3 runs to 14 residues. Trimming removed 3 bases from V and 6 bases from J; junction bases left unmatched: 6. Per the germline V gene, CDR1 is SGHRS and CDR2 is YFSETQ. CDR3 amino acids: CASSSGQGEAEQYF. In DNA, the CDR3 is TGCGCCAGCAGCTCTGGACAGGGGGAGGCCGAGCAGTACTTC.

The genes are TRBV5-6 and TRBJ1-2; possibly TRBD1 for D (6 bases). The V gene lost 6 bases and the J gene lost 8 bases, with 14 bases spanning the gap. Germline CDR1 is SGHDT and CDR2 is YYEEEE. The CDR3 totals 12 residues. The DNA of the CDR3 is TGTGCCAGCACTGGGTACGGGGGCGGCTACACCTTC. It is translated as CASTGYGGGYTF.

The table lists this clone with a count of one. The V call is TRBV5-8, the J call TRBJ1-2; 8 nucleotides line up with TRBD1. This CDR3 has 13 residues. V dropped 2 bases and J dropped 8; count of bases not matched to a gene: 5. Germline V lookup: CDR1 SGHTS, CDR2 YDEGEE. DNA of the CDR3: TGTGCCAGCAGCTTCCAGGGGGCGAGAGGCTACACCTTC. Protein: CASSFQGARGYTF.

This chain uses TRBV5-1 with TRBJ2-7; D is unclear. Looked up from germline, CDR1 is SGHRS and CDR2 is YFSETQ. The CDR3 is 14 amino acids. Trimming stripped 1 base from V and 2 bases from J, with 10 bases between. DNA for the CDR3: TGCGCCAGCAGCTTGCGTGAAAGGACCTACGAGCAGTACTTC. It codes for CASSLRERTYEQYF.